This T cell receptor (beta chain) appears in the sequencing data of a study of CD8 T cells in ankylosing spondylitis. A quantitative 5'-RACE method, one with molecular barcodes, was used to make TCR beta libraries. A single record per CDR3 protein comes from TCRdb applying MiXCR to the 5' RACE reads. The sample includes 300,000 to 400,000 distinct CDR3 sequences, roughly 14% seen only once; the top ten take 0.95% to 1.4%. This clonotype has more than one count but fewer than ten. Its antigen is unknown. Notes on the study in general: It appeared that ankylosing spondylitis blood was characterized by a TCR beta motif of eight highly homologous variants.

Sample: blood, either unsorted or a sorted T cell fraction (not recorded which). This receptor was taken from a male donor with ankylosing spondylitis or in good health (not recorded which).

The CDR3 nucleotides are TGTGCCAGCAGTTACTCAGGGACTTACTCCTACAATGAGCAGTTCTTC. It encodes CASSYSGTYSYNEQFF. This chain connects TRBV6-5 to TRBJ2-1; tentative D call: TRBD2 (6 bases). The CDR3 is 16 amino acids. V was clipped by 0 bases and J by 0 bases, with 9 bases between them. CDR1 and CDR2 (germline): MNHEY, SVGAGI.